Reported below is one T cell receptor beta chain. The length of the CDR3 is 14 residues. Trimming left V 10 bases short and J 0 bases short, with 15 bases between. Germline CDR1 is MDHEN and CDR2 is SYDVKM. The record originates from a study of T cell repertoires in cytomegalovirus infection. MiXCR was run by TCRdb on the reads, yielding one entry per CDR3 protein. Of nearly 450,000 distinct CDR3 sequences in the sample, 31% were seen once. The V gene is TRBV28, the J gene TRBJ1-1; D unclear. This TCR came from a human donor in good health (CMV status not recorded). Some clones in this sample may be carry-over from other donors' samples. The specimen was PBMCs. CDR3 in DNA: TGTGCCACAAACCCTGAGGGAATGAACACTGAAGCTTTCTTT. Its translation is CATNPEGMNTEAFF.